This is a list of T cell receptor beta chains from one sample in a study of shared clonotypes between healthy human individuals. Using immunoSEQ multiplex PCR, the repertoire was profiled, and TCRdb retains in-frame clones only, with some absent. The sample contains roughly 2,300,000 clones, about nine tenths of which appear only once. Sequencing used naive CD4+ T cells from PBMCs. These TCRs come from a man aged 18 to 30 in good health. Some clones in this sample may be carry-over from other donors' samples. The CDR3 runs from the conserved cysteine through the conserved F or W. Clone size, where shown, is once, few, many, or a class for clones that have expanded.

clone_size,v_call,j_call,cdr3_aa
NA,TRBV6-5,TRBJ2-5,CASSPSPSQETQYF
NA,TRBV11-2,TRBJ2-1,CASTRDGAGVINEQFF
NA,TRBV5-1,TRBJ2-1,CASRLEWVQFF
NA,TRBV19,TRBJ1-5,CASSIPGGGSNQPQHF
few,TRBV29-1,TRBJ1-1,CSVSGTAEAFF
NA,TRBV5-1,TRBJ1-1,CASSLIPIRDVLSMNTEAFF
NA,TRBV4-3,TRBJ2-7,CASSQDRGAGAYEQYF
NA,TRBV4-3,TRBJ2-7,CASSHPDRGLTYEQYF
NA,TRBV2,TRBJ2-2,CASSVLAGTGELFF
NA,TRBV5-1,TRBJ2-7,CASSFGPGQGSYEQYF
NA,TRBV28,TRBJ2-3,CASSGQGWPDTQYF
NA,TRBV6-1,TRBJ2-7,CASSEADPRASYEQYF
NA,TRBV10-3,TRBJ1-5,CAISESILSNQPQHF